This TCR beta chain was identified during a study of T-cell reconstitution after alpha-beta-depleted transplantation in children. This clonotype was detected only a few times. Germline V gene data show CDR1 as SGHRS and CDR2 as YFSETQ. This CDR3 is built from 19 residues. J gave up 8 bases and V 7 bases, and 24 bases lay outside the gene matches. Unique molecular identifiers were built into the TCRbeta library. TCRdb called the PCR reads again in MiXCR, with one record for every CDR3 protein. This sample has 77,000 or so distinct CDR3 sequences; around 18% occur once, and the top ten carry 51%. This clonotype was obtained from a male patient aged 2 to 9 who had a stem cell transplant for acute lymphoblastic leukemia, so the T cells may come from the graft donor. The chain recombines TRBV5-1 with TRBJ2-7; 13 bases match TRBD2. The material was PBMCs, mostly from graft donor cells, obtained 360 days after TCRalphabeta/CD19-depleted stem cell transplant. CDR3 DNA sequence: TGCGCCAGCCGAGCTTGGGAGAAGGCTACTAGCGGGAGGGCCCAACAGCAGTACTTC. Residues: CASRAWEKATSGRAQQQYF.